This entry lists 15 T cell receptor beta chains sequenced from one sample in a study of blood T cells in healthy people across ages. Alongside a J-beta primer mix, a sample-barcoded 5' primer served in a second PCR lasting about 6 to 11 cycles. Via MiXCR, TCRdb re-called the 5' RACE reads, giving one row per CDR3 protein. The sample has about 800,000 distinct CDR3 sequences; approximately 25% are singletons. This same sample was also taken into another study, of T cells of mothers and their children.

Sample: blood. These receptors originate from a boy aged 5 to 17 in good health.

The rearrangement joins TRBV14 to TRBJ2-7, with D possibly being TRBD2 (5 bases). The germline CDR1 and CDR2 sequences are SGHDN and FVKESK. Trimming shortened V by 1 base and J by 0 bases, and 10 bases separated the two germline ends. The CDR3 sequence is 15 residues long. The CDR3, as DNA: TGTGCCAGCAGCCAAGCCGGGAAAAGCTCCTACGAGCAGTACTTC. Translated, it gives CASSQAGKSSYEQYF.

The V call is TRBV4-1, the J call TRBJ1-5; 12 nucleotides align to TRBD1. The CDR3 length is 19 residues. The ends lost 0 bases at V and 4 bases at J; junction bases unmatched: 10. Germline CDR1 is MGHRA and CDR2 is YSYEKL. CDR3 region: CASSQDGTGGYLVNQPQHF. In DNA form, the CDR3 reads TGCGCCAGCAGCCAAGATGGGACAGGGGGCTATCTAGTTAATCAGCCCCAGCATTTT.

This clonotype was observed a few times. The chain uses TRBV29-1 and TRBJ1-3; D gene uncertain. The CDR3 contains 14 residues. Deletions cut 1 base from V and 4 bases from J, with 11 bases between. CDR1 SQVTM and CDR2 ANQGSEA come from the germline V gene. The CDR3 protein is CSVEGGSRGNTIYF. CDR3 in DNA: TGCAGCGTTGAAGGGGGTTCTCGGGGAAACACCATATATTTT.

This clonotype appeared a few times. J is TRBJ2-3 and V is TRBV28; D perhaps matches TRBD2 (6 bases). Germline V CDR1 and CDR2: MDHEN, SYDVKM. V was shortened by 9 bases and J by 3 bases, with 22 bases between the two germline ends. The length of the CDR3 is 16 residues. In DNA form, the CDR3 reads TGTGCCAGTACTACACCGGGGGTAGTTAGGACAGATACGCAGTATTTT. Its translation: CASTTPGVVRTDTQYF.

V and J are TRBV20-1 and TRBJ2-5, with TRBD2 matching over 8 bases. The CDR3 spans 13 residues. Germline CDR1 is DFQATT and CDR2 is SNEGSKA (reference sequence). The CDR3 nucleotides are TGCAGCGGGAGCGGGAGCAATGAAGAGACCCAGTACTTC. Translated, it gives CSGSGSNEETQYF.

This chain uses TRBV6-5 with TRBJ1-1, with D possibly matching TRBD1 (5 bases). Germline-derived CDR1 and CDR2 are MNHEY and SVGAGI. V was shortened by 2 bases and J by 1 base, with 11 bases between the two germline ends. The CDR3 spans 15 residues. In nucleotides, the CDR3 is TGTGCCAGCAGTTACGAGGGGTACCGGAACACTGAAGCTTTCTTT. Residues: CASSYEGYRNTEAFF.

Regarding this clonotype: Relative to the germline gene, one junction end is altered; a read error may explain this. The chain is built from TRBV28 and TRBJ2-5; D might be TRBD2 (5 bases). The tail of the sequence fits TRBJ2-7 better, so the J call may be wrong. Per germline, CDR1 MDHEN and CDR2 SYDVKM. The CDR3 runs to 11 residues. The DNA for the CDR3 is TGTGTCAGCAGTTTTCGGGGCGAGCAGTACTTC. Its translation is CVSSFRGEQYF.

This chain links TRBV28 with TRBJ1-4; D remains unclear. This CDR3 comprises 14 residues. With 3 bases removed from V and 6 bases from J, the gap between germline ends came to 11 bases. Germline V CDR1 and CDR2: MDHEN, SYDVKM. DNA for the CDR3: TGTGCCAGCAGTTTGCGGGGTTTGGATGAAAAACTGTTTTTT. Translated, it gives CASSLRGLDEKLFF.

With respect to this clonotype: One end of the junction fails to match germline, which may point to a read error. The rearrangement joins TRBV7-2 to TRBJ2-5, with D unresolved. Germline loops: CDR1 SGHTA, CDR2 FQGNSA. CDR3 size: 16 residues. The CDR3 sequence: CASGLVSQTQKETQYF. As DNA, the CDR3 is TGTGCCAGCGGCTTAGTATCCCAAACCCAAAAAGAGACCCAGTACTTC.

The table lists this clonotype with a few counts. The V gene is TRBV20-1, the J gene TRBJ2-1; 13 positions agree with TRBD2. The CDR3 is made up of 17 amino acids. The germline V gene encodes CDR1 DFQATT and CDR2 SNEGSKA (reference sequence). Trimming cost V 2 bases and J 1 base; bases outside gene matches: 5. The chain's CDR3 is CSARLLAGGRSYNEQFF. CDR3 nucleotide sequence: TGCAGTGCTAGATTACTAGCGGGGGGGCGGTCCTACAATGAGCAGTTCTTC.

This chain uses TRBV25-1 with TRBJ1-1; D uncertain. This CDR3 is built from 13 residues. V was clipped by 5 bases and J by 11 bases, with 18 bases between them. CDR1 is MGHDK, CDR2 SYGVNS, per germline. CDR3 sequence reads: CASSPTGSHGAFF. In nucleotides, the CDR3 is TGTGCCAGCAGTCCAACCGGGTCCCACGGGGCTTTCTTT. The whole variable domain, remainder taken from reference TRBV25-1 and TRBJ1-1, is EADIYQTPRYLVIGTGKKITLECSQTMGHDKMYWYQQDPGMELHLIHYSYGVNSTEKGDLSSESTVSRIRTEHFPLTLESARPSHTSQYLCASSPTGSHGAFFGQGTRLTVV.

This clonotype has a handful of counts. The V and J genes are TRBV6-2 or TRBV6-3 and TRBJ2-1, with D uncertain. Gene TRBJ2-7 matches the end of the DNA better, so the J call may be wrong. This CDR3 is 15 amino acids long. CDR1 is MNHEY, CDR2 SVGEGT, per germline. The CDR3 coding sequence is TGTGCCAGCAGTTACATAGCCACTTTACACTACGAGCAGTACTTC. Translating gives CASSYIATLHYEQYF.

This clonotype has only a few counts. The V call is TRBV6-5, the J call TRBJ2-3, with 9 bases lining up with TRBD2. CDR1 and CDR2 from the germline V gene are MNHEY and SVGAGI. This CDR3 spans 15 amino acids. J lost 5 bases, V lost 2 bases, and 5 bases had no gene match. The CDR3, as DNA: TGTGCCAGCAGTTACGCTAGCGGGGCCAGAGATACGCAGTATTTT. Its translation is CASSYASGARDTQYF.

The J gene is TRBJ2-3, the V gene TRBV28, with D uncertain. The germline V and J ends were trimmed by 6 bases and 0 bases, with 13 bases remaining between them. CDR1 is MDHEN and CDR2 is SYDVKM in the germline V gene. The length of the CDR3 is 15 residues. CDR3 amino acids: CASRKSGPSTDTQYF. The CDR3 DNA reads TGTGCCAGCAGGAAATCCGGGCCCAGCACAGATACGCAGTATTTT.

V gene TRBV10-3 combines with J gene TRBJ2-7; D uncertain. Trimming removed 4 bases from V and 0 bases from J, with 7 bases in between. Germline V lookup: CDR1 ENHRY, CDR2 SYGVKD. The CDR3 has 13 amino acids. The chain's CDR3 is CAISGPASYEQYF. CDR3 DNA: TGTGCCATCAGTGGCCCGGCCTCCTACGAGCAGTACTTC.